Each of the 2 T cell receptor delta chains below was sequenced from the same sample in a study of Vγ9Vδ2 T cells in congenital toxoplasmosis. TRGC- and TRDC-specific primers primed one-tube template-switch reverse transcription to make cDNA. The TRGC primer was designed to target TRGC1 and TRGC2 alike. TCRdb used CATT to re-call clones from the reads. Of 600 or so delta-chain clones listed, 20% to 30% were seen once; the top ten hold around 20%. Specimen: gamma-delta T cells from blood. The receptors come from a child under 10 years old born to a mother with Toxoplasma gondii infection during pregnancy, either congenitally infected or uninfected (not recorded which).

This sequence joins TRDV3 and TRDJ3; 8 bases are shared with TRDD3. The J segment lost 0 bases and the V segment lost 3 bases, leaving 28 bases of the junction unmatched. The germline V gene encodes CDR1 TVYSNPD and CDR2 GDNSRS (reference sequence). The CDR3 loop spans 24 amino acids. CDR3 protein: CAFSILPGVLGVKHRSWDTRQMFF. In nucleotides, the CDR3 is TGTGCCTTCTCCATCCTACCGGGGGTACTGGGGGTCAAACACCGCTCCTGGGACACCCGACAGATGTTTTTC.

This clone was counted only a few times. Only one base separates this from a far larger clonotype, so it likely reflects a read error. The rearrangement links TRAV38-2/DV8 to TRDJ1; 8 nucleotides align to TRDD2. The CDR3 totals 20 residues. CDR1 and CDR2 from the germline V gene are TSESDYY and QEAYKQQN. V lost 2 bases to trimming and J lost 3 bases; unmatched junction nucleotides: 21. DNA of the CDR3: TGTGCTTATAGGAGAGCAACTTCCTACGTCGTACACCGGTCGTCCGATAAACTCATCTTT. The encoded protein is CAYRRATSYVVHRSSDKLIF.